These T cell receptor beta chains were read from a single sample in a study of T cell responses to AZD1222 COVID-19 vaccine. Repertoires were generated with immunoSEQ multiplex PCR, while TCRdb's copy carries only in-frame clones and drops some. The sample gives some 120,000 clones, around 87% of which show up once; under 11% is in the top ten. The sequenced sample was peripheral blood, obtained on day 0 of AZD1222 vaccination. Receptor source: an adult in good health. CDR3s leave out the opening cysteine and the closing phenylalanine or tryptophan.

v_gene,CDR3aa
TRBV7-2,ASSLSFGRSEQY
TRBV5-1,ASSLGAGGLTDTQY
TRBV27,ASSTGTRSNNEQF
TRBV7-9,ASSLPRQIYGYT
TRBV5-4,ASSYVTGSYEQY
TRBV5-1,ASSRIEAGGTDTQY
TRBV4-1,ASSSRTSPSYNEQF
TRBV2,ASSDSGGMEQY
TRBV20-1,SASSRLNTEAF
TRBV7-9,ASSLAGGLGYGYT
TRBV18,ASSPSENEQF
TRBV5-1,ASSLGISEQY
TRBV2,ASKSSGGTDTQY
TRBV28,ASSQTRDTQETQY
TRBV7-9,ASSAGQNYGYT
TRBV3-1/TRBV3-2,ASSQAGQGFYGYT
TRBV7-6,ASSASRVKGSPLH
TRBV7-3,ASSLAGDGPGELF